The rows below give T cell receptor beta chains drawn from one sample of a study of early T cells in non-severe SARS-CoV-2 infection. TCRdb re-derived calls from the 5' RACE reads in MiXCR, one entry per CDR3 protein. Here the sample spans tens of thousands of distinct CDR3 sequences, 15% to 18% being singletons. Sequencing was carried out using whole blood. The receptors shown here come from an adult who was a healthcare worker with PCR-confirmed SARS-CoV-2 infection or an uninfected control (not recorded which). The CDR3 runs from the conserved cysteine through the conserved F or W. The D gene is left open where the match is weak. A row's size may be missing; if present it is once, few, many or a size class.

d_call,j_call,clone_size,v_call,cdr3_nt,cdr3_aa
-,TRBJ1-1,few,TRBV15,TGTGCCACCAGCAGAGGGGAGAAAGGTGAAGCTTTCTTT,CATSRGEKGEAFF
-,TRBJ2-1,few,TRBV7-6,TGTGCCAGCAGCCCCGAGACGGCCAGAGGTGGTGAGCAGTTCTTC,CASSPETARGGEQFF
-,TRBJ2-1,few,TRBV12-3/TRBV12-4,TGTGCCAGCAGTAGGATTCCGGGTCGAAGGATGGAGGAGCAGTTCTTC,CASSRIPGRRMEEQFF
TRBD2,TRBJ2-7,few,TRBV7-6,TGTGCCAGCAGCCATGTGGCTAGCGGGATCTCCTACGAGCAGTACTTC,CASSHVASGISYEQYF
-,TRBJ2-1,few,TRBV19,TGTGCCAGTAGAGGCACCTACAATGAGCAGTTCTTC,CASRGTYNEQFF
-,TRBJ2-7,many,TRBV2,TGTGCCAGCAGTGACGGACTACAATACGAGCAGTACTTC,CASSDGLQYEQYF
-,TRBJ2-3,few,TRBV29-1,TGCAGCGTTCCCGGGACACCGCAGTATTTT,CSVPGTPQYF
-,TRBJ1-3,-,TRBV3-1,TGTGCCAGCAGCCGACTGGTGGGCGGAAACACCATATATTTT,CASSRLVGGNTIYF
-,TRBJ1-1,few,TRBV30,TGTGCCTGGAGTGGACAGGTCCTCGGGGCTGAAGCTTTCTTT,CAWSGQVLGAEAFF
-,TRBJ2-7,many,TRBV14,TGTGCCAGCAGCCCCGGCCCCCTCTACGAGCAGTACTTC,CASSPGPLYEQYF
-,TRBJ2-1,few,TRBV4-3,TGCGCCAGCAGCCAAGATACAAGAGAATCCTACAATGAGCAGTTCTTC,CASSQDTRESYNEQFF
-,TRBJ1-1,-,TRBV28,TGTGCCAGCAGTTGGAGGGGGAACACTGAAGCTTTCTTT,CASSWRGNTEAFF
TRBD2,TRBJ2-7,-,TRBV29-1,TGCAGCGTTGAAATGCGGGGGGCCCTCTACTACGAGCAGTACTTC,CSVEMRGALYYEQYF
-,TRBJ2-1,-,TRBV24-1,TGTGCCACCAGTGTTGGGATGAATGAGCAGTTCTTC,CATSVGMNEQFF
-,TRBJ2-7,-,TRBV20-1,TGCAGTGCTAGAGGGCTCAAGGACAGTTCCTACGAGCAGTACTTC,CSARGLKDSSYEQYF
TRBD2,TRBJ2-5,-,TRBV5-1,TGCGCCAGCAGCCCGGTAGCGGGGGGACTGGAGACCCAGTACTTC,CASSPVAGGLETQYF
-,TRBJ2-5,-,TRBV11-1,TGTGCCAGCAGCTTAGGTGTCGGGGAGACCCAGTACTTC,CASSLGVGETQYF
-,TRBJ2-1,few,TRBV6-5,TGTGCCAGCGCCGACCCGGGTCGCAATGAGCAGTTCTTC,CASADPGRNEQFF
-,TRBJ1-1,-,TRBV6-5,TGTGCCAGCAGCCCCGGGACACCTGAAGCTTTCTTT,CASSPGTPEAFF
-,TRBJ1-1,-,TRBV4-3,TGCGCCAGCAGCCAAGATCGCTCGCGGGGCCCGAACACTGAAGCTTTCTTT,CASSQDRSRGPNTEAFF
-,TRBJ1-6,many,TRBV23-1,TGCGCCAGCAGTCAATCTTCGGGTTCACCCCTCCACTTT,CASSQSSGSPLHF
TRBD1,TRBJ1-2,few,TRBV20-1,TGCAGTGCACCCCTTCAGGGGGGTTACTATGGCTACACCTTC,CSAPLQGGYYGYTF
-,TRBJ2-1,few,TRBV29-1,TGCAGCGTTGGCGGGGCCATCGACAATGAGCAGTTCTTC,CSVGGAIDNEQFF
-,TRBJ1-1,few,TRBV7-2,TGTGCCAGCAGTGAAGTGGCAGGTCTGAACACTGAAGCTTTCTTT,CASSEVAGLNTEAFF
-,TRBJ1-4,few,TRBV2,TGTGCCAGCAGTCCGCGGATTAATGAAAAACTGTTTTTT,CASSPRINEKLFF
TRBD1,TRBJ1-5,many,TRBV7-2,TGTGCCAGCAGCTTAGTATTGACGGGACAGGGGGCTCGGCAGCCCCAGCATTTT,CASSLVLTGQGARQPQHF
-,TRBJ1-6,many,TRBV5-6,TGTGCCAGCAGCTTGGCCGCGGTGGGTAGAAGTTCACCCCTCCACTTT,CASSLAAVGRSSPLHF
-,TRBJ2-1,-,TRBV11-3,TGTGCCAGCAGCTCAGTCGATAATGAGCAGTTCTTC,CASSSVDNEQFF
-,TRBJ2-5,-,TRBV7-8,TGTGCCAGCAGCTTGTCGACACCCGAGGGGACCCAGTACTTC,CASSLSTPEGTQYF
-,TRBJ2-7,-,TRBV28,TGTGCCAGCAGTTTAGTCGCTGCAGGCTCCTACGAGCAGTACTTC,CASSLVAAGSYEQYF
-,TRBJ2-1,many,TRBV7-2,TGTGCCAGCAGCTCCGACGGGGGTTACAATGAGCAGTTCTTC,CASSSDGGYNEQFF
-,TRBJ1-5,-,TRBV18,TGTGCCAGCTCCGGGACAACCCCCCCGGCGCCCCAGCATTTT,CASSGTTPPAPQHF
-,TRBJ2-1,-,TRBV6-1,TGTGCCAGCAGTGAATATGAGTACAATGAGCAGTTCTTC,CASSEYEYNEQFF
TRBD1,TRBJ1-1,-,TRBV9,TGTGCCAGCAGCGAGGGACAGATGAACACTGAAGCTTTCTTT,CASSEGQMNTEAFF
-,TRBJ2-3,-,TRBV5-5,TGTGCCAGCAGCTGGGACGGGACAGATACGCAGTATTTT,CASSWDGTDTQYF
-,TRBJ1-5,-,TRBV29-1,TGCAGCGTTGAAGTAGATAGCAATCAGCCCCAGCATTTT,CSVEVDSNQPQHF
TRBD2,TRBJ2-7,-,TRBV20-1,TGCAGTGCTAGTCTACTAGCGGGAGTTTCCAGCGAGCAGTACTTC,CSASLLAGVSSEQYF
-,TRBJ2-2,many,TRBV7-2,TGTGCCAGCAGCTTATCCGGGGTCACCGGGGAGCTGTTTTTT,CASSLSGVTGELFF